This T cell receptor (beta chain) stems from a study of T cell repertoires in cytomegalovirus infection (dated by TCRdb to the late 2010s). For the study in its entirety: The peptide stimulations were aimed at well-studied HLA-B-restricted epitopes as well as recently identified HLA-C-restricted CMV epitopes, whose presentation resists viral immunomodulation. Donor HLA type was relevant to the analysis, as public TCR beta signatures indicated carriage of CMV infection together with the matching HLA type. The research as a whole found: Carriers of CMV infection plus the relevant HLA type were discriminated by the cumulative frequency of public TCR beta family members in the study cohort and in an independent approximately 350-donor cohort. The ex vivo response was dominated by HLA-C-restricted CMV-specific TCR beta clonotypes, which also provided the single most frequent clonotype in two of eight donors.

The treatment or condition label, as the study defines it: in vitro stimulation with specific CMV peptide epitopes to enrich CMV-specific T cells. The sequencer listed for this sample is Illumina HiSeq 1500. The public sequencing data were trimmed at Q25 with fastp and processed into clonotypes with MiXCR by TCRdb, which kept only in-frame beta chains. Rows are combined by CDR3 protein, so each entry shows the most common genes and DNA. The sample table holds about half a million distinct CDR3 sequences, of which 40% to 50% were seen once. The ten top clones hold around 45% of the sample. V is pared back by 4 bases and J by 5 bases, with 18 bases lying between the germline termini. CDR1 and CDR2 are drawn from the germline V gene: SGHTA, FQGNSA. The cysteine opens and the phenylalanine closes a CDR3 of 15 amino acids. This entry keeps only the CDR3 DNA: 45 bases, framed from base 1. Worth noting for this clonotype: No antigen is known for it. No clone much larger than this one lies a single base away; base qualities are absent.

This TCR came from a human donor in good health (CMV status not recorded). Some clones in this sample may be carry-over from other donors' samples. The chain joins TRBV7-2 to TRBJ2-7; D gene: possibly TRBD2, on 6 matching bases. The sequences come from cultured PBMCs, collected from culture after CMV antigen stimulation. The DNA sequence is as follows: TGTGCCAGCAGCTCCCCGACCGAGGGACTCCACGAGCAGTACTTC. This encodes CASSSPTEGLHEQYF.